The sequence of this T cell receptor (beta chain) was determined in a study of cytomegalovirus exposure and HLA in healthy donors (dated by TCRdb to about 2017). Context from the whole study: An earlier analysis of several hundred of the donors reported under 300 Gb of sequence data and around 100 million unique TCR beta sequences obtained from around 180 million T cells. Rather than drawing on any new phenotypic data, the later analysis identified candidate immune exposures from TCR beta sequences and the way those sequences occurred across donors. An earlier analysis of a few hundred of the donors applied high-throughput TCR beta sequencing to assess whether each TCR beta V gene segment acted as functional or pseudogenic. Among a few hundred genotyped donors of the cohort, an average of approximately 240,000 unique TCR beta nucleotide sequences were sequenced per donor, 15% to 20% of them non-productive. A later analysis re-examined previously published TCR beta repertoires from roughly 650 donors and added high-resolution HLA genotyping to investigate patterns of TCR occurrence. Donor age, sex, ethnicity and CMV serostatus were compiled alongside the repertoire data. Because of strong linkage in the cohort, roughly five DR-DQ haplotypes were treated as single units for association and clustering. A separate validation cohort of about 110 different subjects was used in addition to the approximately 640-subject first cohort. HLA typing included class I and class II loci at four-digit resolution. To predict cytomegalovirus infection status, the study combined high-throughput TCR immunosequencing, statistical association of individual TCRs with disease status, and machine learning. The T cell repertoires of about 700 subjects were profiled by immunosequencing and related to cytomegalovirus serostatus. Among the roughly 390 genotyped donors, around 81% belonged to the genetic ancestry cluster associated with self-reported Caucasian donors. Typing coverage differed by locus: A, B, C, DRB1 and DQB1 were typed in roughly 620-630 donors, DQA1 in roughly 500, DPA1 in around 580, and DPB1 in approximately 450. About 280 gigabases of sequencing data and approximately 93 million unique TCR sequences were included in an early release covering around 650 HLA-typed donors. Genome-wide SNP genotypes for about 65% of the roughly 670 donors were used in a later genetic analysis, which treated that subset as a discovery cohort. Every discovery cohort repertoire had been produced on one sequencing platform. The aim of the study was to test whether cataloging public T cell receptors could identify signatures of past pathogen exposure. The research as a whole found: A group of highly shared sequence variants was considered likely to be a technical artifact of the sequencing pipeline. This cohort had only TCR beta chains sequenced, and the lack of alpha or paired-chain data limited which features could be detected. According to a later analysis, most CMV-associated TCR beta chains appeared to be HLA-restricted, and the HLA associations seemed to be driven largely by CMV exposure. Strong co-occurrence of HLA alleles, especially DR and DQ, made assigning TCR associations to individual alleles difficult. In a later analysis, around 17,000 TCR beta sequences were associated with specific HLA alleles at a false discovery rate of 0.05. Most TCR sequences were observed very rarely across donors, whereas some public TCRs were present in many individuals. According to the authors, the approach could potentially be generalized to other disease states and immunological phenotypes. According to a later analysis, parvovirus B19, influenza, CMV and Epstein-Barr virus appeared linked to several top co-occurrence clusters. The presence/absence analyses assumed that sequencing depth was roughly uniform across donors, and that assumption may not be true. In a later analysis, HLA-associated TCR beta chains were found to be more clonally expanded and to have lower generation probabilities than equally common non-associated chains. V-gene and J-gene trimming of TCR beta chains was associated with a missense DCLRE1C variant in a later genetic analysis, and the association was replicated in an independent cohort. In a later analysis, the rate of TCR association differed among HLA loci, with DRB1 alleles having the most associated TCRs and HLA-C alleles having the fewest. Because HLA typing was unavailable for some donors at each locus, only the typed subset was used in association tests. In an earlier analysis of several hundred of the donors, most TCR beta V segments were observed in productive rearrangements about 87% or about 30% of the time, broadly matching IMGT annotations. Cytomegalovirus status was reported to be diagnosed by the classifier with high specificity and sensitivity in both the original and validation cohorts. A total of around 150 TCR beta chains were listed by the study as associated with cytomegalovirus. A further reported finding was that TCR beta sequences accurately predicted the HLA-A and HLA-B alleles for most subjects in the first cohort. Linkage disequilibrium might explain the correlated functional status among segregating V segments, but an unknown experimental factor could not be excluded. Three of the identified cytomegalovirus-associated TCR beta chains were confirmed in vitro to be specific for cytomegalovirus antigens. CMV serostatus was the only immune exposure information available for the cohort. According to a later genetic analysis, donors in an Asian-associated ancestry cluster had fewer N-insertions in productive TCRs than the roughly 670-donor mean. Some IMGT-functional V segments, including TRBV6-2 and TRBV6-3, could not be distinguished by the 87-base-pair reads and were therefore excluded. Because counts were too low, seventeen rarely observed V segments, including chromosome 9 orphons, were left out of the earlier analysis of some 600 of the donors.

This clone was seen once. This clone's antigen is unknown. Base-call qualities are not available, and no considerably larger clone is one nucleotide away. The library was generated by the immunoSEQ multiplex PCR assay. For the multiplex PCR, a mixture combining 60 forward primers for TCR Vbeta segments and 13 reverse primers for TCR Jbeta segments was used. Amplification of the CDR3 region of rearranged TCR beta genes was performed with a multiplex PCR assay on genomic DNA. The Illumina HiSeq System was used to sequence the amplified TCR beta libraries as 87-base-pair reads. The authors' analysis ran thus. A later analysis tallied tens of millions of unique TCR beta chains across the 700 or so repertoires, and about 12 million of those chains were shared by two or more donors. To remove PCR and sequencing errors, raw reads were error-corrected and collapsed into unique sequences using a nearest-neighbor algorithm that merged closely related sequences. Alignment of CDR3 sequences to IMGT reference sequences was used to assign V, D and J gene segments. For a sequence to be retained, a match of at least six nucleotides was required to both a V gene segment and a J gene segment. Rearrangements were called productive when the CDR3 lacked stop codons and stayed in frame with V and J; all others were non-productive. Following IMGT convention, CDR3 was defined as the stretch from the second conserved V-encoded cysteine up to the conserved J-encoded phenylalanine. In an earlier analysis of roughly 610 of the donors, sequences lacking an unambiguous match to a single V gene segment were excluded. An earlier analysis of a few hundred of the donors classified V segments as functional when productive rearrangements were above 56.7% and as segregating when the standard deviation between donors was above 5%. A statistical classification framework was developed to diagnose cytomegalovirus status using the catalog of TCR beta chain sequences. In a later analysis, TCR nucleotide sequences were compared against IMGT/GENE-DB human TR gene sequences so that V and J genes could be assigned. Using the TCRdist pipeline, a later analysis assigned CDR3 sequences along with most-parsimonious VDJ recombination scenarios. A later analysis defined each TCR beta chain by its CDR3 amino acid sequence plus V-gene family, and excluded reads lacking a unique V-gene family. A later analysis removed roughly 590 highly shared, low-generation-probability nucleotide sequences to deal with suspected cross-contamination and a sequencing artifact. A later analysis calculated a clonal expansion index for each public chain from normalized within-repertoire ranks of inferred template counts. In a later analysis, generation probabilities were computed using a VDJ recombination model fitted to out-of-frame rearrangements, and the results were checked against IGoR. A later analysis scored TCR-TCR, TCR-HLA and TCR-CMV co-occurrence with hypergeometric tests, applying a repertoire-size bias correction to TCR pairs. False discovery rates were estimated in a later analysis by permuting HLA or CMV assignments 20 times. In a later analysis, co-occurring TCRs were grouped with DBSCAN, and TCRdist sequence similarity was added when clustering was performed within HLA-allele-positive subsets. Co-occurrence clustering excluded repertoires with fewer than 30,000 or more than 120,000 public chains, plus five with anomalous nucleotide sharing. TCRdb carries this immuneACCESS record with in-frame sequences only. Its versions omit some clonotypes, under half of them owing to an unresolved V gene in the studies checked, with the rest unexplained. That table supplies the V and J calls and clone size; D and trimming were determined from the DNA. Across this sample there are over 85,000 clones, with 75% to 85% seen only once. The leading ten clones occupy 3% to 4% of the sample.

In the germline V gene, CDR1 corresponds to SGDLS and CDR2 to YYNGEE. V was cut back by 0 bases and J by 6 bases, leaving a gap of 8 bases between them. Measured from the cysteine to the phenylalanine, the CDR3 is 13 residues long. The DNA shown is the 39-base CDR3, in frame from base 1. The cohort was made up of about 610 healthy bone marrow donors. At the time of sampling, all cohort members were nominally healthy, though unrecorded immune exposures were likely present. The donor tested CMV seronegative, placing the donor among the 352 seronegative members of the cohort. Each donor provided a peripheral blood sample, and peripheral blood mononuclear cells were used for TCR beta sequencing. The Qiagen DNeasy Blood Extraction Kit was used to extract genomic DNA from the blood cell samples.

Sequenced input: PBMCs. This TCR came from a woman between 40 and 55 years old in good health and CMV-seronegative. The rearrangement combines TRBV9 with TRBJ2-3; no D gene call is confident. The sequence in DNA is TGTGCCAGCAGCGTAGCGGTTGCGGATACGCAGTATTTT. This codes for CASSVAVADTQYF.